The rows below give T cell receptor beta chains drawn from one sample of a study of regulatory T cells in long-lasting Graves disease. TCRdb itself ran the multiplex PCR reads through MiXCR, one entry per CDR3 protein. The repertoire holds some 500,000 distinct CDR3 sequences, with roughly 13% as singletons. These data also featured in a second study, about T cells in Graves' hyperthyroidism and ophthalmopathy.

The input for sequencing was peripheral blood mononuclear cells (PBMCs), taken at new diagnosis, from a patient treated with antithyroid drugs. The receptors come from a young man with Graves disease. Each CDR3 is given with its conserved first and last residue. Each record gives: J gene, V gene, CDR3 protein.

TRBJ1-1	TRBV20-1	CSTPGTEAFF
TRBJ2-3	TRBV12-3/TRBV12-4	CASSSLAGPFTQYF
TRBJ2-1	TRBV24-1	CATSDTRAGQQNEQFF
TRBJ2-1	TRBV7-2	CASSLEGGRVVNEQFF
TRBJ2-3	TRBV12-3/TRBV12-4	CASTLQGRTDTQYF
TRBJ2-2	TRBV24-1	CATSDYNRRELFF
TRBJ1-2	TRBV2	CATTGTGDYGYTF
TRBJ2-1	TRBV9	CASGGLAVNNEQFF
TRBJ2-5	TRBV5-6	CASSFASGTGQETQYF
TRBJ2-1	TRBV20-1	CSAARDSALNEQFF
TRBJ2-2	TRBV27	CASSLSSYTGELFF
TRBJ1-2	TRBV6-1	CASGAGFYGYTF
TRBJ2-1	TRBV19	CASRTNLNNEQFF
TRBJ1-2	TRBV7-6	CAVGHPDDGYTF
TRBJ2-7	TRBV15	CAASRGGYEQYF
TRBJ2-3	TRBV20-1	CSAPGQLGTDTQYF
TRBJ2-3	TRBV7-3	CASSLQGAAIDTQYF
TRBJ1-1	TRBV5-6	CASSWGLVLNTEAFF
TRBJ2-7	TRBV20-1	CSASHGYEQYF
TRBJ2-2	TRBV5-1	CASSGLGRMNTGELFF
TRBJ2-7	TRBV6-1	CASRTGVTEQYF
TRBJ2-2	TRBV2	CASRDWQGGTGEPFF
TRBJ2-3	TRBV27	CASRKGLSGADTQYF
TRBJ1-4	TRBV5-1	CASSLEGGADEKLFF
TRBJ2-5	TRBV10-1	CASSEKGAPETQYF
TRBJ1-1	TRBV11-2	CASSPWQVNTEAFF
TRBJ1-5	TRBV12-3/TRBV12-4	CASSRDRSNQPQHF
TRBJ2-1	TRBV27	CASSLRLVSNEQFF
TRBJ2-7	TRBV20-1	CSAREGRLTYEQYF
TRBJ2-3	TRBV7-2	CASRPRERGHLSTDTQYF
TRBJ2-5	TRBV20-1	CSVMDFSQETQYF
TRBJ1-3	TRBV12-3/TRBV12-4	CASSFRTGGNTIYF
TRBJ2-7	TRBV5-1	CASSVGGSAYEQYF
TRBJ2-1	TRBV6-1	CASSAESVNEQFF
TRBJ2-3	TRBV6-5	CASSYRGVGRKEYTQYF
TRBJ2-1	TRBV15	CATSISPSSYNEQFF
TRBJ2-7	TRBV20-1	CSARRLGYEQYF
TRBJ2-1	TRBV12-3/TRBV12-4	CASSLGPGTVNEQFF
TRBJ2-7	TRBV7-9	CASSHRDRLYEQYF
TRBJ2-5	TRBV11-2	CASSSPQGAKETQYF
TRBJ1-1	TRBV2	CASSGQVGTEAFF
TRBJ2-5	TRBV27	CASSLSTGEETQYF
TRBJ2-7	TRBV9	CASSTEAGGPYEQYF
TRBJ2-1	TRBV4-1	CASSQRAQGPSGRDYNEQFF
TRBJ2-1	TRBV10-1	CASSEGLAGGGFQFF
TRBJ2-7	TRBV6-9	CASSYGPGGMTYEQYF